The 24 T cell receptor beta chains below were found in one sample sequenced in a study of shared clonotypes between healthy human individuals. The protocol was immunoSEQ multiplex PCR, while the TCRdb copy is restricted to in-frame clones and leaves out a portion. The sample has roughly 2.2 million clones; over 90% are singletons. Sequencing input: naive CD4+ T cells from PBMCs. Subset: CD45RA+ positively selected. The receptor set was obtained from a man aged 18 to 30 in good health. Some clones in this sample may be carry-over from other donors' samples.

This chain links TRBV7-9 with TRBJ2-2; TRBD1 aligns across 10 bases. The CDR3 runs to 16 residues. Germline trimming cut 5 bases from V and 2 bases from J; bases unmatched to any gene: 5. Germline values: CDR1 SEHNR, CDR2 FQNEAQ (reference sequence). The CDR3 spells CASSGGTGENTGELFF. The CDR3 DNA reads as TGTGCCAGCAGCGGGGGGACAGGGGAAAACACCGGGGAGCTGTTTTTT.

The chain combines TRBV7-8 with TRBJ2-1; 10 bases align to TRBD2. J was trimmed by 6 bases and V by 2 bases; bases with no gene match: 13. The CDR3 length is 18 residues. CDR1 and CDR2 from the germline V gene are SGHVS and FQNEAQ. The CDR3 nucleotides read TGTGCCAGCAGCTTAATTTCGACTAGCGGGCCAGCCGCCAATGAGCAGTTCTTC. The encoded protein is CASSLISTSGPAANEQFF.

V is TRBV6-1 and J is TRBJ1-2; D unresolved. CDR1 and CDR2 from the germline V gene are MNHNS and SASEGT. The CDR3 loop spans 14 amino acids. Between the trimmed V and J ends, which lost 3 bases and 2 bases, there was a span of 10 bases. The CDR3 DNA follows: TGTGCCAGCAGTGAGAACATGGGAAACTATGGCTACACCTTC. Its translation is CASSENMGNYGYTF.

V and J are TRBV11-2 and TRBJ1-6; D is unresolved. This CDR3 is built from 12 residues. V was cut by 0 bases and J by 6 bases, with 0 bases left in between. Germline CDR1 and CDR2: SGHAT and FQNNGV. CDR3 in DNA: TGTGCCAGCAGCTTAGATAATTCACCCCTCCACTTT. Its translation is CASSLDNSPLHF.

This clone was recorded once. V usage is TRBV19 and J usage is TRBJ1-5, with no clear D. The V end lost 1 base, the J end lost 4 bases, and 11 bases lay between the germline ends. This CDR3 spans 15 amino acids. CDR1 LNHDA and CDR2 SQIVND come from the germline V gene (reference sequence). The CDR3 is CASSIGLAGNQPQHF. CDR3 coding DNA: TGTGCCAGTAGTATAGGCCTAGCCGGGAATCAGCCCCAGCATTTT. The entire variable domain, with the rest obtained from reference TRBV19 and TRBJ1-5, is as follows: DGGITQSPKYLFRKEGQNVTLSCEQNLNHDAMYWYRQDPGQGLRLIYYSQIVNDFQKGDIAEGYSVSREKKESFPLTVTSAQKNPTAFYLCASSIGLAGNQPQHFGDGTRLSIL.

V usage is TRBV7-2 and J usage is TRBJ1-2, with 7 bases lining up with TRBD1. Germline trimming cut 5 bases from V and 6 bases from J; bases unmatched to any gene: 9. Germline CDR1 SGHTA, CDR2 FQGNSA. The CDR3 is made up of 14 amino acids. The CDR3 reads CASSLTGVPDGYTF. The CDR3 nucleotides are TGTGCCAGCAGCCTTACAGGGGTCCCAGATGGCTACACCTTC.

This sequence joins TRBV4-3 and TRBJ2-3; D call uncertain. V shed 1 base and J shed 8 bases, with 13 bases lying between them. This CDR3 spans 14 amino acids. Germline V gives CDR1 LGHNA, CDR2 YSLEER. This CDR3 reads CASSQAGFFPTQYF. In DNA form, the CDR3 reads TGCGCCAGCAGCCAAGCCGGCTTTTTCCCTACGCAGTATTTT.

The chain links TRBV5-1 to TRBJ2-5; D is undetermined. The CDR3 loop spans 14 amino acids. Germline V gives CDR1 SGHRS, CDR2 YFSETQ. V was pared by 4 bases and J by 5 bases, with 15 bases between. The CDR3 reads CASSPGPVRETQYF. The CDR3 bases are TGCGCCAGCAGCCCCGGGCCCGTACGGGAGACCCAGTACTTC.

This chain links TRBV5-1 with TRBJ2-7, with no clear D. CDR1 is SGHRS and CDR2 is YFSETQ in the germline V gene. Trimming cost V 9 bases and J 5 bases, with 18 bases left between them. The CDR3 length is 13 residues. CDR3 protein: CATSADPANEQYF. CDR3 sequence (DNA): TGCGCCACCTCCGCGGACCCAGCCAACGAGCAGTACTTC.

The rearrangement links TRBV6-5 to TRBJ2-2; TRBD2 matches 7 bases. CDR1 and CDR2 (germline): MNHEY, SVGAGI. The CDR3 totals 14 residues. Losses at the gene ends were 6 bases for V and 1 base for J; bases not matched to a gene: 2. In nucleotides, the CDR3 is TGTGCCAGCAGAACGGGGGGGAACACCGGGGAGCTGTTTTTT. It codes for CASRTGGNTGELFF.

Turning to this clone: This specimen includes other DNA sequences encoding the same CDR3. The chain joins TRBV29-1 to TRBJ2-3; 7 positions match TRBD2. Trimming at V came to 4 bases and at J to 0 bases, leaving 4 bases not matched to a gene. Germline V lookup: CDR1 SQVTM, CDR2 ANQGSEA. The CDR3 contains 14 residues. In nucleotides, the CDR3 is TGCAGCGTTGGGGGGGGACCGAGCACAGATACGCAGTATTTT. The encoded protein is CSVGGGPSTDTQYF.

The rearrangement links TRBV11-2 to TRBJ2-2; 12 bases are shared with TRBD2. CDR1 and CDR2 from the germline V gene are SGHAT and FQNNGV. Germline trimming cut 6 bases from V and 0 bases from J; bases unmatched to any gene: 8. The CDR3 spans 18 residues. The CDR3 bases are TGTGCCAGCAGAAGTGGACTAGCGGGGTCCTCGAACACCGGGGAGCTGTTTTTT. Translated: CASRSGLAGSSNTGELFF.

Details on this clone: Other nucleotide sequences from this sample produce the same CDR3. The chain joins TRBV28 to TRBJ1-5; tentative D call: TRBD1 (6 bases). The CDR3 is made up of 14 amino acids. The germline CDR1 and CDR2 sequences are MDHEN and SYDVKM. Trimming left V 5 bases short and J 4 bases short, with 12 bases between. For the CDR3, the DNA is TGTGCCAGCAGTCCCGGGACAACGAATCAGCCCCAGCATTTT. Protein: CASSPGTTNQPQHF. The variable domain in full, completed from reference TRBV28 and TRBJ1-5, reads DVKVTQSSRYLVKRTGEKVFLECVQDMDHENMFWYRQDPGLGLRLIYFSYDVKMKEKGDIPEGYSVSREKKERFSLILESASTNQTSMYLCASSPGTTNQPQHFGDGTRLSIL.

The J gene is TRBJ2-7, the V gene TRBV27; no clear D. The ends were cut back, 6 bases at V and 2 bases at J, with 17 bases in the middle. Germline V gene data show CDR1 as MNHEY and CDR2 as SMNVEV (reference sequence). The length of the CDR3 is 15 residues. The CDR3 spells CASRPALSFPYEQYF. CDR3 coding DNA: TGTGCCAGCAGACCCGCCCTCTCTTTCCCCTACGAGCAGTACTTC.

This rearrangement joins TRBV28 to TRBJ1-3; a possible D gene is TRBD1 (6 bases). The ends were cut back, 8 bases at V and 4 bases at J, with 15 bases in the middle. CDR1 is MDHEN and CDR2 is SYDVKM in the germline V gene. This CDR3 comprises 14 residues. The CDR3 DNA reads as TGTGCCAGCTCGCAGGGGCTAGGGGGAAACACCATATATTTT. Translated: CASSQGLGGNTIYF.

The chain has TRBV4-3 and TRBJ1-5; perhaps TRBD1 as D (6 bases). The V gene's germline CDR1 is LGHNA and CDR2 YSLEER. Trimming cost V 0 bases and J 4 bases, with 7 bases left between them. This CDR3 has 14 amino acids. The CDR3 DNA reads as TGCGCCAGCAGCCAAGAAACAGGGAATCAGCCCCAGCATTTT. This sequence encodes CASSQETGNQPQHF.

The chain couples TRBV10-3 to TRBJ1-1; D uncertain. From germline, CDR1 is ENHRY and CDR2 SYGVKD. V was pared by 6 bases and J by 0 bases, with 17 bases between. The CDR3 is 16 amino acids. As DNA, the CDR3 is TGTGCCATCAGGGGGAGCCCAACCCGCCTGAACACTGAAGCTTTCTTT. Protein sequence: CAIRGSPTRLNTEAFF.

The DNA for the CDR3 is TGTGCCAGCAGTCCCCCAGCGGGAAGGGTGAGCGAGCAGTACTTC. This encodes CASSPPAGRVSEQYF. V is TRBV27 and J is TRBJ2-7; 7 nucleotides match TRBD2. The CDR3 consists of 15 residues. CDR1 MNHEY and CDR2 SMNVEV come from the germline V gene (reference sequence). J lost 6 bases, V lost 5 bases, and 13 bases had no gene match.

This clone was observed once. The genes are TRBV2 and TRBJ2-6, with no clear D. This CDR3 is built from 16 residues. Germline loops: CDR1 SNHLY, CDR2 FYNNEI. V was clipped by 0 bases and J by 0 bases, with 6 bases between them. The CDR3 spells CASSEAPFSGANVLTF. The CDR3 coding sequence is TGTGCCAGCAGTGAAGCCCCGTTCTCTGGGGCCAACGTCCTGACTTTC.

J is TRBJ1-5 and V is TRBV10-3, with D perhaps TRBD1 (6 bases). V lost 5 bases, J lost 5 bases, and 10 bases lay in between. There are 13 residues in the CDR3. Per the germline V gene, CDR1 is ENHRY and CDR2 is SYGVKD. The CDR3 DNA reads TGTGCCATCAGTCCAGGGGTTTATCAGCCCCAGCATTTT. It specifies CAISPGVYQPQHF.

The chain combines TRBV28 with TRBJ2-7; D gene uncertain. The CDR3 consists of 14 residues. Deletions cut 6 bases from V and 7 bases from J, with 19 bases between. Looked up from germline, CDR1 is MDHEN and CDR2 is SYDVKM. The CDR3: CASSSLEDLREQYF. CDR3 DNA sequence: TGTGCCAGCAGCTCCCTCGAGGACCTCAGGGAGCAGTACTTC.

With respect to this clone: A read error may explain this, as a much larger clone is one base away. The same CDR3 also results from other DNA sequences found in this sample. J is TRBJ2-5 and V is TRBV2; the D is unclear. Germline loops: CDR1 SNHLY, CDR2 FYNNEI. The V end lost 6 bases, the J end lost 2 bases, and 4 bases lay between the germline ends. The CDR3 is made up of 11 amino acids. CDR3 region: CASSFQETQYF. The CDR3 coding sequence is TGTGCCAGCAGCTTTCAAGAGACCCAGTACTTC.

The genes are TRBV7-8 and TRBJ2-3, with a possible D match to TRBD2 (7 bases). With 5 bases removed from V and 0 bases from J, the gap between germline ends came to 15 bases. The CDR3 is made up of 16 amino acids. Looked up from germline, CDR1 is SGHVS and CDR2 is FQNEAQ. DNA of the CDR3: TGTGCCAGCAGCCCCCAACGGGGGGCAAGCACAGATACGCAGTATTTT. It codes for CASSPQRGASTDTQYF.

V and J are TRBV7-6 and TRBJ2-5, with D maybe TRBD1 (6 bases). The CDR3 totals 15 residues. Trimming cost V 4 bases and J 5 bases, with 17 bases left between them. Germline CDR1 reads SGHVS; CDR2 reads FNYEAQ. CDR3 sequence reads: CASSSSQGFGETQYF. The CDR3 DNA sequence: TGTGCCAGCAGCTCTAGCCAGGGGTTTGGGGAGACCCAGTACTTC.